This T cell receptor beta chain is from a study of blood T cell repertoires in COVID-19. Overall study: The cDNA or gDNA used as material had been derived from T cells, B-cell-depleted T cells, or PBMCs.

Authors' analysis steps: The assay estimated nucleated cells by amplifying reference gene primers. Sequencing used immunoSEQ multiplex PCR; TCRdb keeps in-frame clones, though not all of them. D and trimming were read from the DNA, whereas the V and J calls and clone size are those reported in that table. The table shows about 70,000 clones, with about 88% occurring only once. The sample consisted of peripheral blood. The clonotype comes from a man aged 50-59 years with acute or convalescent COVID-19.

DNA for the CDR3: TGTGCCAGCAGCCACCCCTCAGGGGGCCGGAACACCATATATTTT. As protein: CASSHPSGGRNTIYF. V and J are TRBV3-1 (or the pseudogene TRBV3-2) and TRBJ1-3; 8 bases fit TRBD1. This CDR3 region has 15 residues. Trimming removed 3 bases from V and 7 bases from J; junction bases left unmatched: 8. The germline CDR1 and CDR2 sequences are LGHDT and YNNKEL (reference sequence).